The TCR beta chain under discussion was sequenced for a study of shared clonotypes between healthy human individuals. The CDR3 spans 14 residues. Germline loops: CDR1 MGHRA, CDR2 YSYEKL. The V gene end was trimmed by 4 bases and the J gene end by 5 bases; junction bases not matched to a gene: 4. Naive CD8 cells lacked CD45RO, underwent positive selection for CCR7 and left out terminally differentiated effector memory CD45RA+ cells. Clones were sequenced by immunoSEQ multiplex PCR, and TCRdb holds only the in-frame ones, with some missing. The repertoire has more than 2 million clones, approximately 94% of them found once; the top ten carry about 1.1%. Note on this clone: Its specificity is unknown.

Study conclusions and caveats: In contrast to clonotypes shared by all four donors, non-shared clonotypes had lower generation probabilities.

The rearrangement links TRBV4-1 to TRBJ2-7; 11 bases are shared with TRBD1. This clonotype originated in a man younger than 35 in good health. The sequencing input was naive CD8+ T cells sorted from blood. The CDR3 nucleotides read TGCGCCAGCAGCCCACGGACAGGGGGCGACGAGCAGTACTTC. It specifies CASSPRTGGDEQYF.